The rows below give T cell receptor beta chains drawn from one sample of a study of cytomegalovirus exposure and HLA in healthy donors. This table comes from immunoSEQ multiplex PCR, and its TCRdb copy is limited to in-frame clones, with some not included. The repertoire includes 150,000 to 200,000 clones, around 80% of them detected once, and under 2% sits in the top ten. The source material was PBMCs. The receptors here all came from a woman between 25 and 40 years old in good health and CMV-seronegative. CDR3s include the opening cysteine and the closing phenylalanine or tryptophan. D genes are given only for firm matches. Only part of the rows carry a size: once, few, many, or a class if the clone is expanded.

abundance: NA; d_gene: TRBD1; v_gene: TRBV18; j_gene: TRBJ1-5; CDR3nt: TGTGCCAGCTCAACAGGGGCCAGCAATCAGCCCCAGCATTTT; CDR3aa: CASSTGASNQPQHF
abundance: NA; d_gene: NA; v_gene: TRBV2; j_gene: TRBJ2-5; CDR3nt: TGTGCCAGCAGCTTGTCAGACCAGTACTTC; CDR3aa: CASSLSDQYF
abundance: NA; d_gene: TRBD1; v_gene: TRBV27; j_gene: TRBJ1-5; CDR3nt: TGTGCCAGCAGCCATAAGCCGACAGGGTGGCACAATCAGCCCCAGCATTTT; CDR3aa: CASSHKPTGWHNQPQHF
abundance: NA; d_gene: NA; v_gene: TRBV6-5; j_gene: TRBJ2-5; CDR3nt: TGTGCCAGCTTTCAAGGGAGCGGAGAGACCCAGTACTTC; CDR3aa: CASFQGSGETQYF
abundance: NA; d_gene: TRBD1; v_gene: TRBV5-1; j_gene: TRBJ1-6; CDR3nt: TGCGCCAGCAGCGTTACAGGGGCTACTAATTCACCCCTCCACTTT; CDR3aa: CASSVTGATNSPLHF
abundance: few; d_gene: TRBD1; v_gene: TRBV7-2; j_gene: TRBJ2-7; CDR3nt: TGTGCCAGCAGCCCCGGACAGGGTCCCTACGAGCAGTACTTC; CDR3aa: CASSPGQGPYEQYF
abundance: once; d_gene: TRBD2; v_gene: TRBV7-9; j_gene: TRBJ2-2; CDR3nt: TGTGCCAGCAGCTCGGGACTAGCGGGGGGTAACGGGGAGCTGTTTTTT; CDR3aa: CASSSGLAGGNGELFF
abundance: NA; d_gene: TRBD1; v_gene: TRBV11-1; j_gene: TRBJ2-7; CDR3nt: TGTGCCAGCAGCTTGGGACAGGGGAACGAGCAGTACTTC; CDR3aa: CASSLGQGNEQYF
abundance: few; d_gene: NA; v_gene: TRBV12-5; j_gene: TRBJ1-1; CDR3nt: TGTGCTAGTGGTTTCGGCAGGGTAACTGAAGCTTTCTTT; CDR3aa: CASGFGRVTEAFF
abundance: NA; d_gene: NA; v_gene: TRBV7-2; j_gene: TRBJ1-4; CDR3nt: TGTGCCAGCAGCATCTCCTCCAAACTGTTTTTT; CDR3aa: CASSISSKLFF
abundance: NA; d_gene: NA; v_gene: TRBV5-4; j_gene: TRBJ2-7; CDR3nt: TGTGCCAGCAGCTTGGGCCAGGGCGAGCAGTACTTC; CDR3aa: CASSLGQGEQYF
abundance: NA; d_gene: NA; v_gene: TRBV5-1; j_gene: TRBJ1-5; CDR3nt: TGCGCCAGCAGCCCCACCCCAGAGACAGGAATCAATCAGCCCCAGCATTTT; CDR3aa: CASSPTPETGINQPQHF
abundance: NA; d_gene: TRBD1; v_gene: TRBV15; j_gene: TRBJ2-5; CDR3nt: TGTGCCACCAGCAGAGAGGGACAGGGCGAAGAGACCCAGTACTTC; CDR3aa: CATSREGQGEETQYF
abundance: NA; d_gene: TRBD1; v_gene: TRBV7-2; j_gene: TRBJ2-7; CDR3nt: TGTGCCAGCAGCTTAGGGGCAGGGGGTACCTACGAGCAGTACTTC; CDR3aa: CASSLGAGGTYEQYF
abundance: NA; d_gene: TRBD1; v_gene: TRBV19; j_gene: TRBJ1-4; CDR3nt: TGTGCCAGTAGTATTACAGGGGTTGCAGAAAAACTGTTTTTT; CDR3aa: CASSITGVAEKLFF
abundance: once; d_gene: NA; v_gene: TRBV5-3; j_gene: TRBJ1-2; CDR3nt: TGTGCCAGAAGCTATCCGAGGGGGAGAATTAACTATGGCTACACCTTC; CDR3aa: CARSYPRGRINYGYTF
abundance: NA; d_gene: NA; v_gene: TRBV10-2; j_gene: TRBJ1-3; CDR3nt: TGCGCCAGCCACTCTGGAAACACCATATATTTT; CDR3aa: CASHSGNTIYF
abundance: NA; d_gene: NA; v_gene: TRBV29-1; j_gene: TRBJ1-4; CDR3nt: TGCAGCTATCGGCGGCTACATGAAAAACTGTTTTTT; CDR3aa: CSYRRLHEKLFF
abundance: NA; d_gene: NA; v_gene: TRBV27; j_gene: TRBJ1-1; CDR3nt: TGTGCCAGCAGTTTGTATACAGGTTCGAACACTGAAGCTTTCTTT; CDR3aa: CASSLYTGSNTEAFF
abundance: NA; d_gene: TRBD1; v_gene: TRBV25-1; j_gene: TRBJ1-1; CDR3nt: TGTGCCAGCAGTGATCCAGGACAGGGAAATACTGAAGCTTTCTTT; CDR3aa: CASSDPGQGNTEAFF
abundance: NA; d_gene: NA; v_gene: TRBV6-1; j_gene: TRBJ1-1; CDR3nt: TGTGCCAGCAGTGATCAGGGTTCGGACACTGAAGCTTTCTTT; CDR3aa: CASSDQGSDTEAFF
abundance: few; d_gene: NA; v_gene: TRBV5-1; j_gene: TRBJ2-3; CDR3nt: TGCGCCAGCAGCTTGGGGAGCCCGCCGGATACGCAGTATTTT; CDR3aa: CASSLGSPPDTQYF
abundance: NA; d_gene: TRBD1; v_gene: TRBV2; j_gene: TRBJ1-4; CDR3nt: TGTGCCAGCAGTGATATGGGACAGGTGGGAGAAAAACTGTTTTTT; CDR3aa: CASSDMGQVGEKLFF
abundance: NA; d_gene: TRBD1; v_gene: TRBV7-6; j_gene: TRBJ1-2; CDR3nt: TGTGCCAGCAGCCCTGGGACAGGGGACAACTATGGCTACACCTTC; CDR3aa: CASSPGTGDNYGYTF
abundance: NA; d_gene: NA; v_gene: TRBV7-9; j_gene: TRBJ1-1; CDR3nt: TGTGCCAGCAGCTTTTTTCCCGGGGTGAACACTGAAGCTTTCTTT; CDR3aa: CASSFFPGVNTEAFF
abundance: NA; d_gene: TRBD1; v_gene: TRBV7-2; j_gene: TRBJ1-5; CDR3nt: TGTGCCAGCAGTTTTACAGGGGATCAGCCCCAGCATTTT; CDR3aa: CASSFTGDQPQHF
abundance: once; d_gene: TRBD2; v_gene: TRBV5-1; j_gene: TRBJ2-3; CDR3nt: TGCGCCAGCAGCTTGGGAGCTAGCGGGGGAGGAGATACGCAGTATTTT; CDR3aa: CASSLGASGGGDTQYF